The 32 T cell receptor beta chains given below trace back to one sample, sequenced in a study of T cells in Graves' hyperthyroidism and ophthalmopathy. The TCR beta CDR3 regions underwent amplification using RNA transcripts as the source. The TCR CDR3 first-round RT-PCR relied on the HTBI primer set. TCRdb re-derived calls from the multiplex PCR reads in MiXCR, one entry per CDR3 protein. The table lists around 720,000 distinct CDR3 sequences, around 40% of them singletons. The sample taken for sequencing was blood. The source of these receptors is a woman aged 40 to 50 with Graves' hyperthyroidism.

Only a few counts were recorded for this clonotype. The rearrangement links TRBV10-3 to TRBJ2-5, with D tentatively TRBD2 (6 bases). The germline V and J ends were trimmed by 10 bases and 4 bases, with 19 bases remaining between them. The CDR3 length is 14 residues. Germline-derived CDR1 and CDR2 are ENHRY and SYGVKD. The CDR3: CASTSGAGGETQYF. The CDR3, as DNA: TGTGCCAGCACCTCTGGGGCCGGGGGAGAGACCCAGTACTTC.

CDR3 coding DNA: TGCAGTGCTAGAGCGCTACAGGGGCTGAACACTGAAGCTTTCTTT. This sequence encodes CSARALQGLNTEAFF. This chain connects TRBV20-1 to TRBJ1-1; 7 bases match TRBD1. There are 15 residues in the CDR3. Trimming removed 1 base from V and 0 bases from J; junction bases left unmatched: 5. Per the germline V gene, CDR1 is DFQATT and CDR2 is SNEGSKA (reference sequence).

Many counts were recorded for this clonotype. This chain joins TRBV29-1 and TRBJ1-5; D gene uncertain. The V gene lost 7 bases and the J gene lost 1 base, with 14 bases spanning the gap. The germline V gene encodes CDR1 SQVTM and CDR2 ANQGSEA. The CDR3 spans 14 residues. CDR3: CSAASSQSNQPQHF. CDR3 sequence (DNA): TGCAGCGCCGCCTCATCCCAGAGCAATCAGCCCCAGCATTTT.

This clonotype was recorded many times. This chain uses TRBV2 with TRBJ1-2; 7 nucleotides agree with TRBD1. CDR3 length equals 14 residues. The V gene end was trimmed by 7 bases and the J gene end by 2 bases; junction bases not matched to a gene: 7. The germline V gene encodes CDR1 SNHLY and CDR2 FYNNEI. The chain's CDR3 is CASIWTGNNYGYTF. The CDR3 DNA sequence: TGTGCCAGCATTTGGACAGGAAACAACTATGGCTACACCTTC.

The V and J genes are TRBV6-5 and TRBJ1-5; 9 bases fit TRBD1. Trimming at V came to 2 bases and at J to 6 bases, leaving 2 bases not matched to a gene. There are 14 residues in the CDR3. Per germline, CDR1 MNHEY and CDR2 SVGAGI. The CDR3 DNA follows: TGTGCCAGCAGTTACGCGACAGGGGGTCAGCCCCAGCATTTT. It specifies CASSYATGGQPQHF.

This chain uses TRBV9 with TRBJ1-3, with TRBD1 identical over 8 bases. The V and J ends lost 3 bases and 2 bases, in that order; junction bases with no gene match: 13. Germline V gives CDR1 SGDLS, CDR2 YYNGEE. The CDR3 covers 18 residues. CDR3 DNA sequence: TGTGCCAGCAGCGACCCGGGACAGGATTCGGAGGCTGGAAACACCATATATTTT. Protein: CASSDPGQDSEAGNTIYF.

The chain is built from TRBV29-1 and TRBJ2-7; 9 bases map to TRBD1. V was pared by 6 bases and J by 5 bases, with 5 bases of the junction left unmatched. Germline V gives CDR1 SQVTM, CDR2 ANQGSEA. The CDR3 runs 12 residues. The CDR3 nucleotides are TGCAGCGTCCCGGGACAGGGACACGAGCAGTACTTC. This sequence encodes CSVPGQGHEQYF.

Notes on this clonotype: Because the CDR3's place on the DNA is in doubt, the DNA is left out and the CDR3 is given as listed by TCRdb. This chain's CDR3 is CSVEVNNVLTFGAGTGELFF. The rearrangement uses TRBV29-1 and TRBJ2-2; no DNA check was done on the table's D call, TRBD1. The CDR3 is 20 amino acids in total, end residues counted. Germline-derived CDR1 and CDR2 are SQVTM and ANQGSEA.

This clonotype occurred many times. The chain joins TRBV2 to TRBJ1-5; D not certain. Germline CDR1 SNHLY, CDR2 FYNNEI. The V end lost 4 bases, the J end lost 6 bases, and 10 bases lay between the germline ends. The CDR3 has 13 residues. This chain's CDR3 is CASSVSGGQPQHF. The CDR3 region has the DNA TGTGCCAGCAGTGTGTCGGGCGGTCAGCCCCAGCATTTT.

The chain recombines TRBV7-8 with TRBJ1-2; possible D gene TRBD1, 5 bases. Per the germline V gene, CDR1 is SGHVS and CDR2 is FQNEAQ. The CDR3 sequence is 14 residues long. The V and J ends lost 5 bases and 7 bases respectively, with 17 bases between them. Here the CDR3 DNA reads TGTGCCAGCAGCCACCCGGGGCGGGGAACTGGCTACACCTTC. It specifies CASSHPGRGTGYTF.

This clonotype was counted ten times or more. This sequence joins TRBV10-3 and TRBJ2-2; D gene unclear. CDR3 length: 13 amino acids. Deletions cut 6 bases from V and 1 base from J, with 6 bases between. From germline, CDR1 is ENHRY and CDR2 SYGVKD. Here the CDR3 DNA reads TGTGCCATCAGGACGGAGAACACCGGGGAGCTGTTTTTT. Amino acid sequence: CAIRTENTGELFF.

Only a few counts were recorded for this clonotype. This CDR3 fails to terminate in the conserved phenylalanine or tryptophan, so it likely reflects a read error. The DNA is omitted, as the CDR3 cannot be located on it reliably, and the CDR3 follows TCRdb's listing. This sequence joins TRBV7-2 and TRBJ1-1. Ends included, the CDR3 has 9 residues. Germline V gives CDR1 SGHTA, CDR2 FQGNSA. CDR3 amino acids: CASSLAGQI.

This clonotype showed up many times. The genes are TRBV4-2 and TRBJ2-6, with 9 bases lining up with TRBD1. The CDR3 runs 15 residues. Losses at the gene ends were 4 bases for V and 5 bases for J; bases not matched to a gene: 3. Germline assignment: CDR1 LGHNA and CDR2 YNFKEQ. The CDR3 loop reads CASSRDRAWANVLTF. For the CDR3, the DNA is TGTGCCAGCAGCCGGGACAGGGCTTGGGCCAACGTCCTGACTTTC.

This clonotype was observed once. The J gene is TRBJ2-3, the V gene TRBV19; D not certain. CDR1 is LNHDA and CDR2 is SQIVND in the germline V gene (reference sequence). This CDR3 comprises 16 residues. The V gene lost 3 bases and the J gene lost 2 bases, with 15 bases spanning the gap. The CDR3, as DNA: TGTGCCAGTAGTATTTGGGCTGGAAGTCACACAGATACGCAGTATTTT. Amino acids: CASSIWAGSHTDTQYF.

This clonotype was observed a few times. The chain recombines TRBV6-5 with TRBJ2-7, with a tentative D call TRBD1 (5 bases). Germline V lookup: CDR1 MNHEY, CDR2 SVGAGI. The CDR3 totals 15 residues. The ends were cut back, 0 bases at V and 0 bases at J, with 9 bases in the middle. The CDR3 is CASSYSVTDSYEQYF. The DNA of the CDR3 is TGTGCCAGCAGTTACTCGGTGACAGACTCCTACGAGCAGTACTTC.

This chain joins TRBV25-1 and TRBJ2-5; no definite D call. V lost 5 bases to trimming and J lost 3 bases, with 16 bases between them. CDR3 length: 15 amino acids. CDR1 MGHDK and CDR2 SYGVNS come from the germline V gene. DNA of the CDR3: TGTGCCAGCAGTTTAGGTGCGTCTATGAAAGAGACCCAGTACTTC. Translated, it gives CASSLGASMKETQYF.

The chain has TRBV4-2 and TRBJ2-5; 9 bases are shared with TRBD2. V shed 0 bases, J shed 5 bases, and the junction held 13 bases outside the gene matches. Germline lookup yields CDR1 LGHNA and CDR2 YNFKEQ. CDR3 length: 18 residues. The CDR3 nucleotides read TGTGCCAGCAGCCAAGATGTATTATTTAGCGGGAGTCGGGAGACCCAGTACTTC. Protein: CASSQDVLFSGSRETQYF.

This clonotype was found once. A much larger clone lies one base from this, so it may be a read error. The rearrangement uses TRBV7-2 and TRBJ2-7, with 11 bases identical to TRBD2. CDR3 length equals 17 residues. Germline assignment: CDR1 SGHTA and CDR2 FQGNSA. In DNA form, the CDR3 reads TGTGCCAGCGGCTTAGCGTCTAGCGGGAGGACTTCCTACGAGCAGTACTTC. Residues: CASGLASSGRTSYEQYF.

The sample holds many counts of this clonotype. This CDR3 is CASSRETPLHF. For the CDR3, the DNA is TGTGCCAGCTCCCGGGAGACACCCCTCCACTTT. This chain uses TRBV7-2 with TRBJ1-6; D is unclear. The length of the CDR3 is 11 residues. CDR1 and CDR2 from the germline V gene are SGHTA and FQGNSA. The V end was cut by 8 bases, the J end by 11 bases, with 10 bases between.

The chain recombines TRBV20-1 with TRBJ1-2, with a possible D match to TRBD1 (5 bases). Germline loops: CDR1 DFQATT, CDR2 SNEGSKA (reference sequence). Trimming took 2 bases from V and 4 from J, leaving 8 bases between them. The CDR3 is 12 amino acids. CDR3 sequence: CSARPTVYGYTF. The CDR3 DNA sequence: TGCAGTGCTAGACCGACAGTCTATGGCTACACCTTC.

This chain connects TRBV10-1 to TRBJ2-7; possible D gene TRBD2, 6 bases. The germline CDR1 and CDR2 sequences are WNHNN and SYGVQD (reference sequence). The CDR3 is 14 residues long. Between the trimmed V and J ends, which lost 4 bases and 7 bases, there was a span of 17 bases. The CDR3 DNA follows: TGCGCCAGCAGTGCGGAGCGGGCCTACAATGAGCAGTACTTC. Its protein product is CASSAERAYNEQYF.

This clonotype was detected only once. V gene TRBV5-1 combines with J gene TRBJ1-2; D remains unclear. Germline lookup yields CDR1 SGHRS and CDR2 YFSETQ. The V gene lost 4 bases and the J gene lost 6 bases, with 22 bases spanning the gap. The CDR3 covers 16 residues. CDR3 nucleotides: TGCGCCAGCAGCCCGACTATGACTGCAGCGTACCATGGCTACACCTTC. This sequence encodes CASSPTMTAAYHGYTF.

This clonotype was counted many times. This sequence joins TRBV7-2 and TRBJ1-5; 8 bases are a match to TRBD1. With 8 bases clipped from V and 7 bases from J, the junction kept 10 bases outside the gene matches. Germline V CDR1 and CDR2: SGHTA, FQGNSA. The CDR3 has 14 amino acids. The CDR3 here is CASATGTGYQPQHF. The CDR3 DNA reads TGTGCCAGCGCGACCGGGACAGGATACCAGCCCCAGCATTTT.

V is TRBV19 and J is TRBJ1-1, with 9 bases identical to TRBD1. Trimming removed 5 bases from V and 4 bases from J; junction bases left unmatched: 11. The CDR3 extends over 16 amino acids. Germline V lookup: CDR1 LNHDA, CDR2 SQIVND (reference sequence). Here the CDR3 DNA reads TGTGCCAGTAGTCCCTGGGGACAGGGAGGGGTCACTGAAGCTTTCTTT. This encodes CASSPWGQGGVTEAFF.

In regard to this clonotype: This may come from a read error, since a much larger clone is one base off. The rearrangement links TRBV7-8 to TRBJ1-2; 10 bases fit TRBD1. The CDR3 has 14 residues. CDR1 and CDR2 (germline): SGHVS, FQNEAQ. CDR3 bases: TGTGCCGGCAGTTTCGGGACAGGGGTTGTTGGCTACACCTTC. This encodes CAGSFGTGVVGYTF.

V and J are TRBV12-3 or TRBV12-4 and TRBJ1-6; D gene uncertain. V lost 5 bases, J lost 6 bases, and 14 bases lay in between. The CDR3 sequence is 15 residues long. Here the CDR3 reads CASSLTTDSNSPLHF. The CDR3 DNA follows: TGTGCCAGCAGTCTAACAACCGATAGTAATTCACCCCTCCACTTT.

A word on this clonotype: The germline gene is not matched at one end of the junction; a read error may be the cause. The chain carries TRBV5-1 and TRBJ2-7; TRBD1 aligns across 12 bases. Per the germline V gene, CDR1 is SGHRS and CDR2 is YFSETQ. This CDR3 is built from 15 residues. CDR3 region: CASSLWDRGRQEQYF. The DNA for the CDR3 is TGTGCCAGCAGCCTTTGGGACAGGGGGCGGCAAGAGCAGTACTTC.

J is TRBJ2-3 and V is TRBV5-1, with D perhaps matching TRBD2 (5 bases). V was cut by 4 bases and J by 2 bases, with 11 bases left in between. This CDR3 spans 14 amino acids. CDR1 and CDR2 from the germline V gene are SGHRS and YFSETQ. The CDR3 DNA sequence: TGCGCCAGCAGCCCCCTAGCCGACACAGATACGCAGTATTTT. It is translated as CASSPLADTDTQYF.

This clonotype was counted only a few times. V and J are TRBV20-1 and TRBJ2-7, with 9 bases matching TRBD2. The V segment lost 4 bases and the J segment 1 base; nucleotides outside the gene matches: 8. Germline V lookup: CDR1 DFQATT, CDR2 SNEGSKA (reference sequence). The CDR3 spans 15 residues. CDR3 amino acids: CSATSGTTFSYEQYF. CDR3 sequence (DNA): TGCAGTGCTACTAGCGGGACAACTTTTTCCTACGAGCAGTACTTC.

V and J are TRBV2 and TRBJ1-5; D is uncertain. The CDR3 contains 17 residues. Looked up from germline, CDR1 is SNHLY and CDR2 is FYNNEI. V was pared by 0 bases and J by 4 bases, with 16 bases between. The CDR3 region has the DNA TGTGCCAGCAGTGAAGCAGCCCACCGGGCCTTTAATCAGCCCCAGCATTTT. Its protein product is CASSEAAHRAFNQPQHF.

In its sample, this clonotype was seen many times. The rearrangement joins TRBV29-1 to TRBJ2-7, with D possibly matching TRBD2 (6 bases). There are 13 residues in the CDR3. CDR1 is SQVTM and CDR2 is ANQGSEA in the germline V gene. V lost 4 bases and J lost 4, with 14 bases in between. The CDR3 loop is CSVVSGDLYEQYF. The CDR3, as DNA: TGCAGCGTTGTGTCGGGAGATCTGTACGAGCAGTACTTC.

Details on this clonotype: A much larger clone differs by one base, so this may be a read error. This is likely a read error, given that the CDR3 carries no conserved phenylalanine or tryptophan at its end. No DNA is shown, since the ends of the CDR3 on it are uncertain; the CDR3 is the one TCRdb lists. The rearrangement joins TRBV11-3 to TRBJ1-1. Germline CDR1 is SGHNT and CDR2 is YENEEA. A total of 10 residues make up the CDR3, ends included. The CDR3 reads CVSSLDPGLI.